This T cell receptor (beta chain) originates from a study of blood T cell repertoires in COVID-19. Study in general: T cells, B-cell-depleted T cells, or PBMCs supplied cDNA or gDNA.

Participants' reported clinical history set cohort assignment. Symptom resolution, clearance, or two negative PCRs marked donors in Cohort 3 as recovered. V lost 3 bases, J lost 5 bases, and 19 bases lay in between. Germline V lookup: CDR1 LGHNA, CDR2 YSLEER. The length of the CDR3 is 16 residues. In the authors' methods: Amplification from reference gene primers served as the basis for estimated nucleated cell counts. TCRdb's copy holds only in-frame clones and misses some; the assay was immunoSEQ multiplex PCR. The D gene and trimming were derived from the DNA, and the V and J assignments and clone size from that table. The data contain 150,000 to 200,000 clones, 75% to 90% of them singletons.

The specimen sequenced was PBMCs or T cells enriched from blood (not recorded which). This chain links TRBV4-3 with TRBJ1-2; D possibly corresponds to TRBD1 (6 bases). This TCR came from a woman in her fifties or sixties who had recovered from COVID-19. The CDR3 DNA sequence: TGCGCCAGCAGCCACTCAGTGGGGGGGCTCGGGTATGGCTACACCTTC. Encoded protein: CASSHSVGGLGYGYTF.